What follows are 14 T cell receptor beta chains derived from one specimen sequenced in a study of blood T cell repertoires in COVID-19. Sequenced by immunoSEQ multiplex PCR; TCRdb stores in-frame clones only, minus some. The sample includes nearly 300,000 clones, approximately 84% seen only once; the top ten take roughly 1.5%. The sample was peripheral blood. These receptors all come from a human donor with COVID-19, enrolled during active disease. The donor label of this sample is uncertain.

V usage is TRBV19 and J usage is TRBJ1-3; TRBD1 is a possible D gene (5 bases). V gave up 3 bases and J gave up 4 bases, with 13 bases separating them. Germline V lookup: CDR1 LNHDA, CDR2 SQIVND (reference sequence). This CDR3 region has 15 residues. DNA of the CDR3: TGTGCCAGTAGTATCGGACACCCCGAAGGAAACACCATATATTTT. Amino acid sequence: CASSIGHPEGNTIYF.

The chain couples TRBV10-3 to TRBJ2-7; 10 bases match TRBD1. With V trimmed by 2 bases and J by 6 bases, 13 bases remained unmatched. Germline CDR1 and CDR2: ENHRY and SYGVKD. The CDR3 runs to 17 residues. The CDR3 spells CAISEPGRQGAPGEQYF. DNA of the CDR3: TGTGCCATCAGTGAGCCGGGGAGACAGGGGGCACCGGGCGAGCAGTACTTC.

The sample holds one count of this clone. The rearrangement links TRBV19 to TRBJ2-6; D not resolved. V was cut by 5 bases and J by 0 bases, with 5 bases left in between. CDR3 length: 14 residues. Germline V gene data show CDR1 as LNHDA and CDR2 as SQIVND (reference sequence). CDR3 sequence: CASSPFSGANVLTF. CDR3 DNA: TGTGCCAGTAGTCCCTTCTCTGGGGCCAACGTCCTGACTTTC.

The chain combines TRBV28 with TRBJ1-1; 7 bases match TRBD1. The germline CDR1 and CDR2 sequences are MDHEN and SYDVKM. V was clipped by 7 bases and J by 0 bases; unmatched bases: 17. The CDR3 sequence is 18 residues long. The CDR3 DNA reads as TGTGCCAGCACCCGGGGCGGAGGGGGCCTGGTCATGAACACTGAAGCTTTCTTT. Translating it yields CASTRGGGGLVMNTEAFF.

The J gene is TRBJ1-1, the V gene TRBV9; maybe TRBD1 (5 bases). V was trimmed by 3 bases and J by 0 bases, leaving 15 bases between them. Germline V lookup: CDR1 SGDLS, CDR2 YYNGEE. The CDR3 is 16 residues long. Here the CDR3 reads CASSGGGSHMNTEAFF. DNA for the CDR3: TGTGCCAGCAGCGGCGGGGGGTCCCACATGAACACTGAAGCTTTCTTT.

The CDR3 DNA sequence: TGTGCCAGCAGTTTGAAGGGCACGCGGGAGTGGGGGACCCAGTACTTC. It specifies CASSLKGTREWGTQYF. J is TRBJ2-5 and V is TRBV27; 7 bases match TRBD2. Looked up from germline, CDR1 is MNHEY and CDR2 is SMNVEV (reference sequence). Germline trimming cut 3 bases from V and 7 bases from J; bases unmatched to any gene: 14. The CDR3 spans 16 residues.

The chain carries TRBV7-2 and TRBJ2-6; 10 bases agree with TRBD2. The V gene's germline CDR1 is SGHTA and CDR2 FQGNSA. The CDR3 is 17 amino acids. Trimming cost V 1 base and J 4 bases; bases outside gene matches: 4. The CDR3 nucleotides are TGTGCCAGCAGCTTAGTTAGCGGGAGGTCCGGGGCCAACGTCCTGACTTTC. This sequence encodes CASSLVSGRSGANVLTF. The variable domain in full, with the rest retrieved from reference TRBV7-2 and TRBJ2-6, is GAGVSQSPSNKVTEKGKDVELRCDPISGHTALYWYRQSLGQGLEFLIYFQGNSAPDKSGLPSDRFSAERTGGSVSTLTIQRTQQEDSAVYLCASSLVSGRSGANVLTFGAGSRLTVL.

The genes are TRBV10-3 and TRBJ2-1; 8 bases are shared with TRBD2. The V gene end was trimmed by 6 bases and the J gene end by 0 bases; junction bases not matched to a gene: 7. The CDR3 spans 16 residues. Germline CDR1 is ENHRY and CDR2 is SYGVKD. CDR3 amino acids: CAIRPYLAGSYNEQFF. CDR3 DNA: TGTGCCATCAGACCATATCTAGCGGGCTCCTACAATGAGCAGTTCTTC.

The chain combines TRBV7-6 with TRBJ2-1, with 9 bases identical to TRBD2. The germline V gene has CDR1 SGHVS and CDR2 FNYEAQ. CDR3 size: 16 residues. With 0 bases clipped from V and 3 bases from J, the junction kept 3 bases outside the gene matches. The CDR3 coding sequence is TGTGCCAGCAGCTTAGCGGTGACTAGCGGCTACAATGAGCAGTTCTTC. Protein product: CASSLAVTSGYNEQFF.

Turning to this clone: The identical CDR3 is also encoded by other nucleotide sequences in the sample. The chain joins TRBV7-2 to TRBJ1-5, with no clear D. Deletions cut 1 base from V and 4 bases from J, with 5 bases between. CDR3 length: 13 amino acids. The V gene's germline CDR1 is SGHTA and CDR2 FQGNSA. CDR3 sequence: CASSLGQNQPQHF. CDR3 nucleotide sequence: TGTGCCAGCAGCTTAGGGCAAAATCAGCCCCAGCATTTT.

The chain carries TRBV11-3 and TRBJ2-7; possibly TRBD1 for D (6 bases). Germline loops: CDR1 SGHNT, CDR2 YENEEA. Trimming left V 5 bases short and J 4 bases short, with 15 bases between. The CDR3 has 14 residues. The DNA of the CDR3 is TGTGCCAGCAGCCCTGGCCGGCAGGGGTACGAGCAGTACTTC. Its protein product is CASSPGRQGYEQYF.

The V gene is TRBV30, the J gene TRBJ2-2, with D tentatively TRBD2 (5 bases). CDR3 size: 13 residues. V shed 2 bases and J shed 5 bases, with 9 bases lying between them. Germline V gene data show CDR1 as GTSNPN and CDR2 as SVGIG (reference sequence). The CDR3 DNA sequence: TGTGCCTGGAGTTTCCGGGGAACCGGGGAGCTGTTTTTT. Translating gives CAWSFRGTGELFF.

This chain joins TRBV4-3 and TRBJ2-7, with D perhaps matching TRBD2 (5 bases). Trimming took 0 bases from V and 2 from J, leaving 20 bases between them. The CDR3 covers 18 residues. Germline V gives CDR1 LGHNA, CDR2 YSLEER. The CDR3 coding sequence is TGCGCCAGCAGCCAAGATCGCTTTCCCCAAGGACTCACCTACGAGCAGTACTTC. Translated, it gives CASSQDRFPQGLTYEQYF.

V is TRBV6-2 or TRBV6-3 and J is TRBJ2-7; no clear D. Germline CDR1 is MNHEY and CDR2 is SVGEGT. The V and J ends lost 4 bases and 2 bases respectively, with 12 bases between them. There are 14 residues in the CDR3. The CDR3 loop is CASSSLGPTYEQYF. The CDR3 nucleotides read TGTGCCAGCAGTTCCCTTGGGCCCACCTACGAGCAGTACTTC.